This T cell receptor (beta chain) was captured by sequencing in a study of tumor-infiltrating lymphocytes in localized non-small cell lung cancer. As for the study in general: The cohort mixed smokers and never-smokers, several histologies, and some post-neoadjuvant-chemotherapy samples. General study results and limits: No T-cell fraction difference was seen between IM1 and IM2 tumors.

Here immunoSEQ multiplex PCR was the method, and the copy in TCRdb shows in-frame clones only, minus some. This repertoire shows about 14,000 clones, about 70% found once; its top ten account for less than 5%. This clone was seen more than once but under ten times. Its antigen is currently unknown. Germline CDR1 and CDR2: DFQATT and SNEGSKA (reference sequence). The CDR3 has 11 amino acids. The V end was cut by 6 bases, the J end by 3 bases, with 8 bases between. The chain links TRBV20-1 to TRBJ1-2; tentative D call: TRBD1 (6 bases). This TCR came from a human donor with non-small cell lung cancer. Sequencing input: lung tumor tissue. This CDR3 reads CSAGHYYGYTF. DNA of the CDR3: TGCAGTGCGGGACACTACTATGGCTACACCTTC.